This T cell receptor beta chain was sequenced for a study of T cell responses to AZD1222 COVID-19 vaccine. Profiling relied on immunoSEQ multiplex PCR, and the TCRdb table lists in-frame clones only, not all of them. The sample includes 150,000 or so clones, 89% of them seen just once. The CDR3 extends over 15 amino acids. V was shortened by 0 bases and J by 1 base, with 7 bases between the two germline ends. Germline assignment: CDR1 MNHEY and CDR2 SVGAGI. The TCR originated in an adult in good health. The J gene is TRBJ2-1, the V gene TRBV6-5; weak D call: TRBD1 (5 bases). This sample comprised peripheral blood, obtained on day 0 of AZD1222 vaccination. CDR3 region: CASSYSGRSYNEQFF. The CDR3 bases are TGTGCCAGCAGTTACTCGGGGCGGTCCTACAATGAGCAGTTCTTC.